This entry features one TCR beta chain sequence. Its antigen is not known. Losses at the gene ends were 4 bases for V and 5 bases for J; bases not matched to a gene: 7. Germline assignment: CDR1 SGHRS and CDR2 YFSETQ. This CDR3 spans 15 amino acids. Separation from the roughly 700-subject first cohort characterized the roughly 130-subject validation cohort, to which the donors belonged. This specimen comes from a study of cytomegalovirus exposure and HLA in healthy donors. Study results and caveats: Most TCR sequences were uncommon, yet certain public TCRs appeared in many donors. It was 164 TCR beta chains that were listed as cytomegalovirus-associated. The TCR clusters that emerged in the first cohort tended, a later analysis found, to co-occur in the approximately 130 validation repertoires.

The protocol was immunoSEQ multiplex PCR, while the TCRdb copy is restricted to in-frame clones and leaves out a portion. The table records about 110,000 clones, roughly nine tenths of them present only once. V gene TRBV5-1 combines with J gene TRBJ2-3; 10 bases match TRBD2. This sequence was found in a woman aged 18-29 years in good health and CMV-seropositive. Sequencing input: PBMCs. This chain's CDR3 is CASSRAGGPGDTQYF. CDR3 sequence (DNA): TGCGCCAGCAGCAGAGCGGGAGGGCCGGGAGATACGCAGTATTTT.